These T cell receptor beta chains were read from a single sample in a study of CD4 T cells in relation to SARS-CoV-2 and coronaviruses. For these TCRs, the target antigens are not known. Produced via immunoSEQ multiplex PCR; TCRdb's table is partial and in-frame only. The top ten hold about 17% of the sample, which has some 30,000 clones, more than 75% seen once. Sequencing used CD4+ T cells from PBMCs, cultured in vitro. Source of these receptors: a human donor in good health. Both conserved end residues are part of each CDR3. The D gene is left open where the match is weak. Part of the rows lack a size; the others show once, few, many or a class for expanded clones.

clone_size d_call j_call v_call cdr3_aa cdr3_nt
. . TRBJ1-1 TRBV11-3 CASSQGFRTEAFF TGTGCCAGCAGCCAAGGGTTTCGAACTGAAGCTTTCTTT
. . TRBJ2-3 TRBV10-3 CAISVGRYTDTQYF TGTGCCATCAGCGTGGGGCGGTACACAGATACGCAGTATTTT
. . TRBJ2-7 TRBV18 CASSPPLRGSSYEQYF TGTGCCAGCTCACCACCGTTAAGAGGGAGCTCCTACGAGCAGTACTTC
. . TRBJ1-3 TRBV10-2 CASSPAAGNTIYF TGCGCCAGCAGCCCCGCGGCTGGAAACACCATATATTTT
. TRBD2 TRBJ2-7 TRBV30 CAFLPTSGRASPYEQYF TGTGCCTTTCTCCCGACTAGCGGGAGGGCCTCCCCCTACGAGCAGTACTTC
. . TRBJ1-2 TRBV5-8 CASSLQGGYTF TGTGCCAGCAGCTTGCAGGGCGGCTACACCTTC
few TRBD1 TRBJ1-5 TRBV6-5 CASSYSGTGGNQPQHF TGTGCCAGCAGTTACTCCGGGACAGGGGGCAATCAGCCCCAGCATTTT
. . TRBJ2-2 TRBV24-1 CATSDPGDRPFTGELFF TGTGCCACCAGTGATCCGGGGGACAGACCCTTCACCGGGGAGCTGTTTTTT
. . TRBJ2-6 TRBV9 CASSVAPGRMDNVLTF TGTGCCAGCAGCGTAGCTCCGGGAAGGATGGACAACGTCCTGACTTTC
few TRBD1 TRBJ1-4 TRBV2 CASSPDRVHEKLFF TGTGCCAGCAGTCCCGACAGGGTGCATGAAAAACTGTTTTTT
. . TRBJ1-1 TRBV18 CASSPLTTEAFF TGTGCCAGCTCACCGTTAACCACTGAAGCTTTCTTT
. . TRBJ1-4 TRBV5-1 CASSWPNLTVVMEKLFF TGCGCCAGCAGCTGGCCCAACTTGACGGTCGTAATGGAAAAACTGTTTTTT
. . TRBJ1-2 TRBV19 CGAGKYGYTF TGTGGTGCAGGGAAGTATGGCTACACCTTC
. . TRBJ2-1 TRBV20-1 CSASPGRGEQFF TGCAGTGCTAGTCCTGGTAGGGGTGAGCAGTTCTTC
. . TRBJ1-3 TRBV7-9 CASSLSQEGGNTGNTIYF TGTGCCAGCAGCTTAAGCCAGGAAGGGGGTAATACTGGAAACACCATATATTTT
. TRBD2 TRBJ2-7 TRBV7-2 CASSQGLAGHYEQYF TGTGCCAGCAGCCAGGGACTAGCGGGACACTACGAGCAGTACTTC
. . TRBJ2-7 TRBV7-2 CASSRGQASYEQYF TGTGCCAGCAGCCGTGGACAAGCCTCCTACGAGCAGTACTTC
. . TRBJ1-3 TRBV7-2 CASSFNLGSGNTIYF TGTGCCAGCAGCTTCAATCTCGGTTCTGGAAACACCATATATTTT
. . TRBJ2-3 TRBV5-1 CASSFTGITDTQYF TGCGCCAGCAGCTTCACAGGGATCACAGATACGCAGTATTTT
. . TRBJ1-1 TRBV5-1 CASSLEGHVAEAFF TGCGCCAGCAGCTTGGAGGGGCATGTCGCTGAAGCTTTCTTT
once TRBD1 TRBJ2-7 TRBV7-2 CASSVTGTGSDEQYF TGTGCCAGCAGTGTTACCGGGACAGGAAGCGACGAGCAGTACTTC
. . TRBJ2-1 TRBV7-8 CASSPASSYNEQFF TGTGCCAGCAGCCCCGCTAGCTCCTACAATGAGCAGTTCTTC
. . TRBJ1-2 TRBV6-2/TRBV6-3 CASSSDAAVGGYTF TGTGCCAGCAGCTCCGACGCAGCCGTGGGTGGCTACACCTTC
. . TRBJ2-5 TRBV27 CASSSPGDRPGGTQYF TGTGCCAGCAGTTCGCCCGGAGACAGGCCCGGGGGGACCCAGTACTTC